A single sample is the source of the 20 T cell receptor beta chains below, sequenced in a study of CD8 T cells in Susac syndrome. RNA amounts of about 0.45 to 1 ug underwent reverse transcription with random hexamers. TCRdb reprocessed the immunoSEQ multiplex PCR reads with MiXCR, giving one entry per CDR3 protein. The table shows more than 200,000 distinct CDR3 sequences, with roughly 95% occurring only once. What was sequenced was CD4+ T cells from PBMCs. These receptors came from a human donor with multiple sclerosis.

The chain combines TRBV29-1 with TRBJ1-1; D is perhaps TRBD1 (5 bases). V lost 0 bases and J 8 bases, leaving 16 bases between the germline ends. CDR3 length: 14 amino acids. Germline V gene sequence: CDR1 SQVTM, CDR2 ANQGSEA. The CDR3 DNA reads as TGCAGCGTTGAAGACCCGCGCCGGGGCCCCGAAGCTTTCTTT. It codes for CSVEDPRRGPEAFF.

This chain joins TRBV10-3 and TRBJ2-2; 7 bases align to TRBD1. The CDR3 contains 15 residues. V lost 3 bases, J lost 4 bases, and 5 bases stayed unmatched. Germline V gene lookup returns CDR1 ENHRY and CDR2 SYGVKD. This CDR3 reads CAISEGGRSTGELFF. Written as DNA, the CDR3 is TGTGCCATCAGTGAAGGGGGCCGGAGCACCGGGGAGCTGTTTTTT.

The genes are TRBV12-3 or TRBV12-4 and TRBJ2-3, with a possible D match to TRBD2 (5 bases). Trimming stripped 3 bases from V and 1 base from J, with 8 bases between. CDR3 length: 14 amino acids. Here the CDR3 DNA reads TGTGCCAGCAGTTTGGGAGCGGGCACAGATACGCAGTATTTT. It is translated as CASSLGAGTDTQYF.

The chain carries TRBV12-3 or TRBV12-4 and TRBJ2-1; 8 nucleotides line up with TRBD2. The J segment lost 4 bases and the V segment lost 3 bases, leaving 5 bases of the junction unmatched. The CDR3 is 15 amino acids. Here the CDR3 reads CASSLSSGKYNEQFF. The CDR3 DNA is TGTGCCAGCAGTTTGAGTAGCGGGAAATACAATGAGCAGTTCTTC.

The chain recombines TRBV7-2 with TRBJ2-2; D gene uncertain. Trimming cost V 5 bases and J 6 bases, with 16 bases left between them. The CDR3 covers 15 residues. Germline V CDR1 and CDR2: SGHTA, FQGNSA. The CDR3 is CASSTLLSIAGELFF. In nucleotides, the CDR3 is TGTGCCAGCAGCACCCTCCTTAGCATCGCCGGGGAGCTGTTTTTT. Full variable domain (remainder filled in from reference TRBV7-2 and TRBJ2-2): GAGVSQSPSNKVTEKGKDVELRCDPISGHTALYWYRQSLGQGLEFLIYFQGNSAPDKSGLPSDRFSAERTGGSVSTLTIQRTQQEDSAVYLCASSTLLSIAGELFFGEGSRLTVL.

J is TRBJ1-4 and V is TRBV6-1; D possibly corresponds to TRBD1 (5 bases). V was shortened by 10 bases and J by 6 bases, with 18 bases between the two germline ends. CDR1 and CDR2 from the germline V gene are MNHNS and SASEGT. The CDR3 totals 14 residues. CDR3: CATRVRDLHEKLFF. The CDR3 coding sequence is TGTGCCACCAGGGTGAGAGACCTTCATGAAAAACTGTTTTTT.

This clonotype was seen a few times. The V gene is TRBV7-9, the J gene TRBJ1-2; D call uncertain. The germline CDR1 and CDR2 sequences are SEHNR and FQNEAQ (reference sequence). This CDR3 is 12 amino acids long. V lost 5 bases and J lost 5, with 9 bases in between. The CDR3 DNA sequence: TGTGCCAGCAGCCCCCATACTTATGGCTACACCTTC. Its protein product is CASSPHTYGYTF.

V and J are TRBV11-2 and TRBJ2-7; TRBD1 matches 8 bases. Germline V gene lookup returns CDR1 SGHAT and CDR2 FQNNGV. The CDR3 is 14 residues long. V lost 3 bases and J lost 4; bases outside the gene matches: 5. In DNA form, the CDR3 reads TGTGCCAGCAGCTTGAGACAGGGGCCTTACGAGCAGTACGTC. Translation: CASSLRQGPYEQYV.

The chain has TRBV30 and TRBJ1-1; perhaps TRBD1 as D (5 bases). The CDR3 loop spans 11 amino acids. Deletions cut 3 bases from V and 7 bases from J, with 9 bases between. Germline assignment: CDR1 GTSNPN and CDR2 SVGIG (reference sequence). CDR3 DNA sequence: TGTGCCTGGAGGGGGGGGTTTGAAGCTTTCTTT. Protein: CAWRGGFEAFF.

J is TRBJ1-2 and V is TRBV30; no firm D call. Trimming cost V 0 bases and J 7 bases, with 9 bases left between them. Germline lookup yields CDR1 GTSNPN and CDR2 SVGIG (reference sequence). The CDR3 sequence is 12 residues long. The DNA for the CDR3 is TGTGCCTGGAGTGTTAACAGCCTTGGCTACACCTTC. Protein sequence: CAWSVNSLGYTF.

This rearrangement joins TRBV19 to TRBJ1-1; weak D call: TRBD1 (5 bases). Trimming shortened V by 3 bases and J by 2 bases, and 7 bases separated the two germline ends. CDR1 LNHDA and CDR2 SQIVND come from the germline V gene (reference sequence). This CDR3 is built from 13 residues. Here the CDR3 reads CASSMTENTEAFF. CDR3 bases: TGTGCCAGTAGTATGACAGAAAACACTGAAGCTTTCTTT. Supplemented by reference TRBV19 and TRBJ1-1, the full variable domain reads DGGITQSPKYLFRKEGQNVTLSCEQNLNHDAMYWYRQDPGQGLRLIYYSQIVNDFQKGDIAEGYSVSREKKESFPLTVTSAQKNPTAFYLCASSMTENTEAFFGQGTRLTVV.

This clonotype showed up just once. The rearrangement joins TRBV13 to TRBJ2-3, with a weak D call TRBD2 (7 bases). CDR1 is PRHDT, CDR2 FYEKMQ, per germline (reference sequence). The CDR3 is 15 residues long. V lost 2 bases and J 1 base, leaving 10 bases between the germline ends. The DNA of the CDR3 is TGTGCCAGCAGCTTATTCGGGGGGCGCACAGATACGCAGTATTTT. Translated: CASSLFGGRTDTQYF.

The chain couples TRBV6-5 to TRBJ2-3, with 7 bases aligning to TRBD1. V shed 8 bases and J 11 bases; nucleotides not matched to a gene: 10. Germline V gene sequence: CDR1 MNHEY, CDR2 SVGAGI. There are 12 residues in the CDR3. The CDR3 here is CASRVGTARQYF. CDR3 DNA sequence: TGTGCCAGCCGGGTTGGGACAGCCAGGCAGTATTTT.

DNA for the CDR3: TGTGCCAGCAGCCAAAGCCCGAAGGGACTAGCGGGAATATGGGGCAAAAACATTCAGTACTTC. Translation gives CASSQSPKGLAGIWGKNIQYF. The chain recombines TRBV3-1 with TRBJ2-4; TRBD2 aligns across 13 bases. In germline, CDR1 is LGHDT, CDR2 YNNKEL (reference sequence). The CDR3 consists of 21 residues. V shed 2 bases and J 3 bases; nucleotides not matched to a gene: 16.

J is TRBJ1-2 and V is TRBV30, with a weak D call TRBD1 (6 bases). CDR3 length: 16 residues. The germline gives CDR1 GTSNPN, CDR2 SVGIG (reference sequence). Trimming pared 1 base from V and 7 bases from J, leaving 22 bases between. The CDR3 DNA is TGTGCCTGGAGTGATTGGAGGGGGGACACGGGTGCTGGCTACACCTTC. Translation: CAWSDWRGDTGAGYTF.

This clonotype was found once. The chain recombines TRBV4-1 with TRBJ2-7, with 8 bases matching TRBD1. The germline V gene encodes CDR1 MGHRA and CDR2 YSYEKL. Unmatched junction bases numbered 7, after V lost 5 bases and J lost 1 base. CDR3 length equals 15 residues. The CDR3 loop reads CASSKGQGESYEQYF. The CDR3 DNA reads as TGCGCCAGCAGCAAAGGACAGGGCGAATCCTACGAGCAGTACTTC.

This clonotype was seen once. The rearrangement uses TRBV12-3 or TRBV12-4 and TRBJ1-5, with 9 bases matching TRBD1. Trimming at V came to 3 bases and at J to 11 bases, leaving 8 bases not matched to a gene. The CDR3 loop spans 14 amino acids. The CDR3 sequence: CASSLDRGLGAQHF. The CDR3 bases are TGTGCCAGCAGTTTGGACAGGGGTCTCGGGGCCCAGCATTTT.

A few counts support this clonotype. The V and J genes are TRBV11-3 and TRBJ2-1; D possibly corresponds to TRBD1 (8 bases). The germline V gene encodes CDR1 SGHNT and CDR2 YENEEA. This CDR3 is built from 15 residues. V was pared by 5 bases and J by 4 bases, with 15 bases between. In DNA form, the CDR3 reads TGTGCCAGCAGCCCAGGGGGCGGGGGATACAATGAGCAGTTCTTC. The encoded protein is CASSPGGGGYNEQFF.

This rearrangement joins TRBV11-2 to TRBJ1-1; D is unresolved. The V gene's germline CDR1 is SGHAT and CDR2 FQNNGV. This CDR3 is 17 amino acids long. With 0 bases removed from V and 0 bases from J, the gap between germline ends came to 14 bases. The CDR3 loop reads CASSLDRFGSMNTEAFF. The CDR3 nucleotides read TGTGCCAGCAGCTTAGACAGGTTTGGCAGTATGAACACTGAAGCTTTCTTT.

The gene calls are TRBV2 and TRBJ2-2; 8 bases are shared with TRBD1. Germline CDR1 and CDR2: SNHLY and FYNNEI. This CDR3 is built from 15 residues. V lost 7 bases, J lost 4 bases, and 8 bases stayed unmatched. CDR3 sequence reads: CASTQDRAGTGELFF. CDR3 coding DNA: TGTGCCAGCACCCAGGACAGGGCTGGCACCGGGGAGCTGTTTTTT.